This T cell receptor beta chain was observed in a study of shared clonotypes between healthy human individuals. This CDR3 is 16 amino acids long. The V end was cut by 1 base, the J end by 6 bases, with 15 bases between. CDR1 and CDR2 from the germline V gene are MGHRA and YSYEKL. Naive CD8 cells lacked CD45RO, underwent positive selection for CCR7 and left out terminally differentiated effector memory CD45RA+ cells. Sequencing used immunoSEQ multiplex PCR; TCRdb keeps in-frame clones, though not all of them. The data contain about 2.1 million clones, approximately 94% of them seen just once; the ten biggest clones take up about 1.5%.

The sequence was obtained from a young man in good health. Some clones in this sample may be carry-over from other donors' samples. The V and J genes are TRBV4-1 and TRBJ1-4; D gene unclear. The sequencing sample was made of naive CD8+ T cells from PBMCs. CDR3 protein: CASSQVSGGEDEKLFF. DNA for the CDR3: TGCGCCAGCAGCCAAGTTTCCGGCGGGGAAGATGAAAAACTGTTTTTT.